The table lists the clone carrying this TCR beta chain with a few counts. Its target is unknown. An end of the junction differs from the germline gene, which may be a read error. TCRdb keeps only in-frame clones here, not all; method: immunoSEQ multiplex PCR. This sample has 450,000 to 600,000 clones, with 70% to 85% found just once. Germline loops: CDR1 SQVTM, CDR2 ANQGSEA. CDR3 length: 11 residues. The source of the sample is a study of shared clonotypes between healthy human individuals. Study-level findings and limits: What limited the represented genetic and exposure-history diversity was the small number of donors.

The chain joins TRBV29-1 to TRBJ1-2, with TRBD1 matching 7 bases. What was sequenced was PBMCs. The sequence was collected from a woman in her 40s in good health. Some clones in this sample may be carry-over from other donors' samples. The CDR3 DNA reads TGCAGCGTTGAGACGGCCGGGACAGACTTCTTC. This codes for CSVETAGTDFF.